Listed below are T cell receptor beta chains from one sample, sequenced in a study of T cells in Graves' hyperthyroidism and ophthalmopathy. TCRdb fed the multiplex PCR reads into MiXCR, producing one record per CDR3 protein. The table has 450,000 to 500,000 distinct CDR3 sequences, around a fifth seen once. Sequences were obtained from blood. The receptors here all came from a woman in her 70s with Graves' ophthalmopathy. CDR3s leave out the opening cysteine and the closing phenylalanine or tryptophan. Fields, in order: J gene, V gene, CDR3 protein.

j_call: TRBJ2-3
v_call: TRBV11-2
cdr3_aa: ASSSPGEDTQY

j_call: TRBJ2-2
v_call: TRBV27
cdr3_aa: ASRPGTGGVGELF

j_call: TRBJ2-7
v_call: TRBV28
cdr3_aa: ASSLRGGTYEQY

j_call: TRBJ1-1
v_call: TRBV6-2/TRBV6-3
cdr3_aa: ASSLWQMNTEAF

j_call: TRBJ2-1
v_call: TRBV6-2/TRBV6-3
cdr3_aa: ASQRLADYNEQF

j_call: TRBJ2-7
v_call: TRBV3-1
cdr3_aa: ASSQGLAGINEQY

j_call: TRBJ1-1
v_call: TRBV5-6
cdr3_aa: ASSWYRDRGAEAF

j_call: TRBJ1-1
v_call: TRBV12-3/TRBV12-4
cdr3_aa: ASSFPTGRAF

j_call: TRBJ1-5
v_call: TRBV2
cdr3_aa: ASSEVTGVNQPQH

j_call: TRBJ2-4
v_call: TRBV6-2/TRBV6-3
cdr3_aa: ASRGVIGVQNIQY

j_call: TRBJ1-2
v_call: TRBV29-1
cdr3_aa: SVDARDGGYT

j_call: TRBJ2-1
v_call: TRBV6-2/TRBV6-3
cdr3_aa: ASSYDPTKIRNEQF

j_call: TRBJ2-7
v_call: TRBV19
cdr3_aa: ASSIVGASHEQY

j_call: TRBJ2-1
v_call: TRBV9
cdr3_aa: ASSVAGSTYNEQF

j_call: TRBJ2-2
v_call: TRBV10-3
cdr3_aa: AISEANRGPGGELF

j_call: TRBJ2-2
v_call: TRBV6-4
cdr3_aa: ASSRLAGTNTGELF

j_call: TRBJ1-1
v_call: TRBV6-2/TRBV6-3
cdr3_aa: ASSSRFLGGTNTEAF

j_call: TRBJ1-2
v_call: TRBV10-3
cdr3_aa: AISGGSDGYT